This entry lists 14 T cell receptor beta chains sequenced from one sample in a study of control samples from healthy donors and cancer patients. Profiling relied on immunoSEQ multiplex PCR, and the TCRdb table lists in-frame clones only, not all of them. The sample contains around 79,000 clones, 93% of which appear only once. Specimen: PBMCs. The source of these receptors is a woman aged 40 to 55 with lung cancer.

The chain links TRBV6-5 to TRBJ2-1; 8 bases match TRBD2. The germline V gene has CDR1 MNHEY and CDR2 SVGAGI. V lost 6 bases and J lost 4; bases outside the gene matches: 8. This CDR3 spans 15 amino acids. DNA for the CDR3: TGTGCCAGCAGACGACTAGCGAGGGGATACAATGAGCAGTTCTTC. This encodes CASRRLARGYNEQFF.

The J gene is TRBJ1-5, the V gene TRBV19; D not certain. Germline V gives CDR1 LNHDA, CDR2 SQIVND (reference sequence). The CDR3 runs 16 residues. The germline V and J ends were trimmed by 1 base and 2 bases, with 12 bases remaining between them. CDR3 amino acids: CASSIARRTGNQPQHF. As DNA, the CDR3 is TGTGCCAGTAGTATAGCACGGAGAACGGGCAATCAGCCCCAGCATTTT.

The J gene is TRBJ1-3, the V gene TRBV6-6; no reliable D call. The V end was cut by 5 bases, the J end by 0 bases, with 8 bases between. The germline CDR1 and CDR2 sequences are MNHNY and SVGAGI (reference sequence). This CDR3 has 14 residues. The CDR3 spells CASSTADSGNTIYF. CDR3 coding DNA: TGTGCCAGCAGTACAGCAGACTCTGGAAACACCATATATTTT.

The chain carries TRBV15 and TRBJ1-2, with D perhaps TRBD1 (5 bases). Germline CDR1 is LNHNV and CDR2 is YYDKDF (reference sequence). The CDR3 is made up of 19 amino acids. The germline V and J ends were trimmed by 0 bases and 3 bases, with 23 bases remaining between them. The DNA of the CDR3 is TGTGCCACCAGCAGAGAAAAGACCGGGACCACAATTAGGCACTATGGCTACACCTTC. It is translated as CATSREKTGTTIRHYGYTF.

CDR3 residues: CASSISGEETQYF. DNA of the CDR3: TGTGCCAGTAGTATATCGGGGGAAGAGACCCAGTACTTC. This chain connects TRBV19 to TRBJ2-5, with D possibly TRBD2 on 6 matching bases. This CDR3 has 13 amino acids. V was pared by 2 bases and J by 3 bases, with 7 bases between. The V gene's germline CDR1 is LNHDA and CDR2 SQIVND (reference sequence).

The CDR3 DNA reads TGTGCCAGCAGTGAAGGGGCGGGGAGCTCCTACAATGAGCAGTTCTTC. Translation: CASSEGAGSSYNEQFF. The chain employs TRBV2 and TRBJ2-1; tentatively, D is TRBD2 (6 bases). The CDR3 is made up of 16 amino acids. Trimming removed 1 base from V and 0 bases from J, with 10 bases in between. In germline, CDR1 is SNHLY, CDR2 FYNNEI.

The chain uses TRBV19 and TRBJ1-1, with 8 positions matching TRBD1. V shed 6 bases and J 3 bases; nucleotides not matched to a gene: 9. The CDR3 loop spans 15 amino acids. Germline V lookup: CDR1 LNHDA, CDR2 SQIVND (reference sequence). CDR3 in amino acids: CASRRDRLEDTEAFF. CDR3 DNA sequence: TGTGCCAGTAGAAGGGACAGGCTGGAGGACACTGAAGCTTTCTTT.

The genes are TRBV5-5 and TRBJ2-3; 8 bases are a match to TRBD1. Trimming cost V 3 bases and J 4 bases; bases outside gene matches: 4. This CDR3 is 14 amino acids long. Germline V gives CDR1 SGHKS, CDR2 YYEKEE (reference sequence). The CDR3 coding sequence is TGTGCCAGCAGCTACGGACAGGGTGCAGATACGCAGTATTTT. This encodes CASSYGQGADTQYF.

The chain couples TRBV6-1 to TRBJ2-2; no firm D call. Germline V gene data show CDR1 as MNHNS and CDR2 as SASEGT. The CDR3 runs to 13 residues. V was pared by 1 base and J by 5 bases, with 5 bases between. The DNA for the CDR3 is TGTGCCAGCAGTGAAGTTGAGACCGGGGAGCTGTTTTTT. Translating gives CASSEVETGELFF.

The V and J genes are TRBV6-5 and TRBJ2-7; D unresolved. The V and J ends lost 6 bases and 7 bases respectively, with 10 bases between them. The CDR3 is made up of 11 amino acids. CDR1 and CDR2 (germline): MNHEY, SVGAGI. CDR3 bases: TGTGCCAGCAGGACTCCTGGGGAGCAGTACTTC. Protein: CASRTPGEQYF.

The chain couples TRBV27 to TRBJ2-1; 12 bases are shared with TRBD2. J was trimmed by 8 bases and V by 2 bases; bases with no gene match: 4. The CDR3 spans 15 residues. CDR1 MNHEY and CDR2 SMNVEV come from the germline V gene (reference sequence). The CDR3 coding sequence is TGTGCCAGCAGTTTACGGACTAGCGGGGTAGATGAGCAGTTCTTC. Translation gives CASSLRTSGVDEQFF.

V gene TRBV6-2 or TRBV6-3 combines with J gene TRBJ1-3, with a possible D match to TRBD1 (5 bases). Germline lookup yields CDR1 MNHEY and CDR2 SVGEGT. CDR3 length equals 15 residues. V lost 5 bases, J lost 3 bases, and 14 bases lay in between. The CDR3 DNA reads TGTGCCAGCAGTGACATCGACAGAAATGGAAACACCATATATTTT. Amino acid sequence: CASSDIDRNGNTIYF.

With regard to this clone: The sample holds other DNA sequences that translate to the same CDR3. The chain joins TRBV5-1 to TRBJ2-2; a weak D match, TRBD2 (6 bases). CDR1 and CDR2 from the germline V gene are SGHRS and YFSETQ. V lost 4 bases, J lost 2 bases, and 15 bases lay in between. CDR3 length equals 16 residues. CDR3 in amino acids: CASSARVAENTGELFF. CDR3 nucleotide sequence: TGCGCCAGCAGCGCCCGAGTAGCGGAAAACACCGGGGAGCTGTTTTTT.

V gene TRBV5-8 combines with J gene TRBJ1-3; D possibly corresponds to TRBD1 (6 bases). The germline V and J ends were trimmed by 5 bases and 0 bases, with 12 bases remaining between them. The CDR3 has 15 residues. Germline CDR1 is SGHTS and CDR2 is YDEGEE. CDR3 DNA sequence: TGTGCCAGCAGTCTGACAGGAACCTCTGGAAACACCATATATTTT. Translated, it gives CASSLTGTSGNTIYF.